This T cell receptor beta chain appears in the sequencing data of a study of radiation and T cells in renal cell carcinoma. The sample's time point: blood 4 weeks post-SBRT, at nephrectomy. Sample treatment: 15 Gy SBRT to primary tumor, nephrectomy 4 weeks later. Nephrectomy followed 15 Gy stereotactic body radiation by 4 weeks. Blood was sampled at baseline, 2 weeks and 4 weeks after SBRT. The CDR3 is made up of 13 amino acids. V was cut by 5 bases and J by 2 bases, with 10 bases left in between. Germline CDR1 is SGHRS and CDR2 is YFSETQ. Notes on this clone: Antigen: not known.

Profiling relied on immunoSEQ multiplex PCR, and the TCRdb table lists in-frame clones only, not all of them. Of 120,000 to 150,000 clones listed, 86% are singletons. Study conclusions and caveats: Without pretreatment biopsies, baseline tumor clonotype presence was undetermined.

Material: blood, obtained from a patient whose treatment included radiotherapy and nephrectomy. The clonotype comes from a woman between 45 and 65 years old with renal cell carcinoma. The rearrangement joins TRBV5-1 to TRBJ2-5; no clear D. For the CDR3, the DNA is TGCGCCAGCAGTGGGGAACTTCAAGAGACCCAGTACTTC. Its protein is CASSGELQETQYF.